Listed below are T cell receptor beta chains from one sample, sequenced in a study of T cell changes during pregnancy in multiple sclerosis. Assay: immunoSEQ multiplex PCR; the TCRdb copy retains only in-frame clones and omits some. This table holds tens of thousands of clones, more than 85% found once. The sample consisted of CD8+ T cells from peripheral blood mononuclear cells, taken before pregnancy. These receptors came from a female donor with multiple sclerosis, enrolled in a pregnancy study. Both conserved end residues are part of each CDR3. A D gene is named only where the DNA matches it firmly. A clone size is listed for some rows: how often the clone was seen (once, few, many), or a class if it is expanded.

v_call,clone_size,d_call,j_call,cdr3_aa,cdr3_nt
TRBV19,-,-,TRBJ2-7,CASSTGMPYEQYF,TGTGCCAGTAGTACAGGGATGCCATACGAGCAGTACTTC
TRBV19,-,-,TRBJ2-7,CASSISLVSYEQYF,TGTGCCAGTAGTATTAGTCTAGTTTCCTACGAGCAGTACTTC
TRBV9,-,-,TRBJ2-1,CASSVDSGEKQFF,TGTGCCAGCAGCGTGGACAGCGGTGAAAAGCAGTTCTTC
TRBV19,-,-,TRBJ1-4,CASSPKGDLNEKLFF,TGTGCCAGTAGCCCAAAGGGGGATCTAAATGAAAAACTGTTTTTT
TRBV5-1,-,-,TRBJ2-4,CASSQDTPKNIQYF,TGCGCCAGCAGCCAGGACACTCCCAAAAACATTCAGTACTTC
TRBV4-2,-,TRBD2,TRBJ2-5,CASSQTGGTSGGAGETQYF,TGTGCCAGCAGCCAGACCGGAGGGACTAGCGGGGGGGCTGGAGAGACCCAGTACTTC
TRBV27,-,TRBD1,TRBJ2-3,CASSTGTANTDTQYF,TGTGCCAGCAGTACCGGGACAGCTAACACAGATACGCAGTATTTT
TRBV9,-,TRBD1,TRBJ1-2,CASSILRDRGILNYGYTF,TGTGCCAGCAGTATCCTCCGGGACAGGGGAATACTTAACTATGGCTACACCTTC
TRBV6-5,-,-,TRBJ1-2,CASSYSEGLGYTF,TGTGCCAGCAGTTACTCGGAGGGGCTGGGCTACACCTTC
TRBV2,once,-,TRBJ2-7,CASSGDSSYEQYF,TGTGCCAGCAGTGGAGACAGCTCCTACGAGCAGTACTTC